The 21 T cell receptor beta chains presented below share a single source sample, sequenced in a study of vaccination and CD4 T cells after COVID-19. The Oncomine TCR Beta short-read assay was what sequenced the DNA obtained from cultured CD4+ T cells. TCRdb re-analysed the PCR reads in MiXCR, keeping a single row per CDR3 protein. The sample records under 2,500 distinct CDR3 sequences, roughly 46% being singletons. These TCRs' antigens remain unknown. Treatment described: roughly 10-day PBMC culture with coronavirus spike peptide pools or control peptides (ViraFEST assay). Pre-COVID-19 pandemic sampling (2011-2018) yielded the unexposed donor's CD4+ T cells. Material for sequencing was CD4+ T cells from blood, cultured in vitro. The receptors were gathered from a human donor in good health.

The chain links TRBV6-2 or TRBV6-3 to TRBJ2-3; D is ambiguous. The germline V gene encodes CDR1 MNHEY and CDR2 SVGEGT. V was cut by 2 bases and J by 8 bases, with 11 bases left in between. The CDR3 has 13 amino acids. The CDR3 loop reads CASSYPRLVTQYF. The CDR3, as DNA: TGTGCCAGCAGTTACCCCCGTTTAGTTACGCAGTATTTT.

This clonotype occurred a few times. This chain links TRBV7-9 with TRBJ2-1; D may be TRBD2 (5 bases). Germline values: CDR1 SEHNR, CDR2 FQNEAQ (reference sequence). The CDR3 is 13 residues long. The ends were cut back, 5 bases at V and 4 bases at J, with 9 bases in the middle. CDR3 nucleotide sequence: TGTGCCAGCAGCCAAGGACTGTACAATGAGCAGTTCTTC. Translated: CASSQGLYNEQFF.

The chain joins TRBV25-1 to TRBJ2-5; a possible D gene is TRBD1 (7 bases). V lost 4 bases and J lost 5, with 20 bases in between. The germline CDR1 and CDR2 sequences are MGHDK and SYGVNS. The CDR3 is 16 amino acids. As DNA, the CDR3 is TGTGCCAGCAGTGCTGCCGGCAGGGGGGCGGCGGAGACCCAGTACTTC. Translation gives CASSAAGRGAAETQYF.

V is TRBV12-3 or TRBV12-4 and J is TRBJ1-2; D is undetermined. The CDR3 has 11 amino acids. The V end was cut by 3 bases, the J end by 8 bases, with 7 bases between. The DNA for the CDR3 is TGTGCCAGCAGTTTGTCCGGAGGCTACACCTTC. Its translation is CASSLSGGYTF.

The chain carries TRBV10-3 and TRBJ2-7; either TRBD1 or TRBD2 may fit D (6 bases each). V was cut by 0 bases and J by 2 bases, with 11 bases left in between. CDR3 length equals 15 residues. Germline lookup yields CDR1 ENHRY and CDR2 SYGVKD. In DNA, the CDR3 is TGTGCCATCAGTGAGTCGCCGGGGGCCGCCTACGAGCAGTACTTC. It is translated as CAISESPGAAYEQYF.

This clonotype is large by share. The chain combines TRBV7-3 with TRBJ1-2; perhaps TRBD1 as D (5 bases). The V end lost 2 bases, the J end lost 8 bases, and 9 bases lay between the germline ends. The CDR3 consists of 12 residues. Germline CDR1 is SGHTA and CDR2 is FQGTGA. In nucleotides, the CDR3 is TGTGCCAGCAGCTTAGAGGGGTTCGGCTACACCTTC. Protein: CASSLEGFGYTF.

The CDR3 reads CASSLRGTDFSSPLHF. The CDR3 nucleotides are TGTGCCAGCAGTTTGAGGGGGACGGATTTTAGTTCACCCCTCCACTTT. The rearrangement joins TRBV12-3 or TRBV12-4 to TRBJ1-6, with a tentative D call TRBD1 (6 bases). Between the trimmed V and J ends, which lost 3 bases and 9 bases, there was a span of 18 bases. This CDR3 is built from 16 residues.

This clonotype appeared a few times. V is TRBV28 and J is TRBJ1-2; D remains ambiguous. The CDR3 consists of 13 residues. V lost 7 bases and J lost 1, with 10 bases in between. Germline loops: CDR1 MDHEN, CDR2 SYDVKM. This CDR3 is CASMKANNYGYTF. The CDR3 DNA sequence: TGTGCCAGCATGAAGGCTAATAACTATGGCTACACCTTC.

The rearrangement links TRBV5-1 to TRBJ2-5; 11 bases fit TRBD1. Germline V lookup: CDR1 SGHRS, CDR2 YFSETQ. J was trimmed by 5 bases and V by 4 bases; bases with no gene match: 4. The length of the CDR3 is 14 residues. The DNA of the CDR3 is TGCGCCAGCAGCCCGGGACAGGGGGGGGAGACCCAGTACTTC. Amino acids: CASSPGQGGETQYF.

The gene calls are TRBV20-1 and TRBJ1-1; 9 nucleotides line up with TRBD1. V lost 0 bases to trimming and J lost 3 bases; unmatched junction nucleotides: 5. The germline V gene has CDR1 DFQATT and CDR2 SNEGSKA (reference sequence). The CDR3 extends over 15 amino acids. The CDR3 coding sequence is TGCAGTGCTAGAGAGTTGACAGGGGGGCACACTGAAGCTTTCTTT. It translates to CSARELTGGHTEAFF.

The gene calls are TRBV12-3 or TRBV12-4 and TRBJ2-5; TRBD1 agrees at 7 bases. V shed 5 bases and J 4 bases; nucleotides not matched to a gene: 1. This CDR3 has 12 amino acids. In nucleotides, the CDR3 is TGTGCCAGCAGTCGACAGGGAGAGACCCAGTACTTC. This translates into CASSRQGETQYF.

This clonotype has just a few counts. The rearrangement joins TRBV6-2 or TRBV6-3 to TRBJ2-1, with 8 bases that match TRBD2. V lost 5 bases to trimming and J lost 5 bases; unmatched junction nucleotides: 14. Germline V CDR1 and CDR2: MNHEY, SVGEGT. The CDR3 sequence is 17 residues long. For the CDR3, the DNA is TGTGCCAGCAGTCCACTCCCCCTGGCGGGGGGAAACAATGAGCAGTTCTTC. Residues: CASSPLPLAGGNNEQFF.

This clonotype was seen a few times. In DNA, the CDR3 is TGTGCCAGCAGACTCCGGGACACCCGACAGCCAAACTATGGCTACACCTTC. It is translated as CASRLRDTRQPNYGYTF. The chain links TRBV28 to TRBJ1-2; D is possibly TRBD1 (6 bases). Per the germline V gene, CDR1 is MDHEN and CDR2 is SYDVKM. CDR3 length equals 17 residues. Trimming removed 6 bases at V and 2 bases at J, with 22 bases between.

The genes are TRBV29-1 and TRBJ1-2, with D possibly matching TRBD1 (5 bases). Germline V gene data show CDR1 as SQVTM and CDR2 as ANQGSEA. This CDR3 is 16 amino acids long. V lost 4 bases and J 2 bases, leaving 20 bases between the germline ends. CDR3 nucleotide sequence: TGCAGCGTTGCAGGGCAGGGAAACCTCCAAAACTATGGCTACACCTTC. It encodes CSVAGQGNLQNYGYTF.

The J gene is TRBJ2-7, the V gene TRBV5-1, with 7 bases that match TRBD1. The CDR3 has 15 residues. Per the germline V gene, CDR1 is SGHRS and CDR2 is YFSETQ. V dropped 4 bases and J dropped 4; count of bases not matched to a gene: 11. The CDR3 DNA sequence: TGCGCCAGCAGCCTAGGGACAGAACACCTGTACGAGCAGTACTTC. Translating it yields CASSLGTEHLYEQYF.

V usage is TRBV20-1 and J usage is TRBJ2-1; D ambiguous. The CDR3 length is 11 residues. Per the germline V gene, CDR1 is DFQATT and CDR2 is SNEGSKA (reference sequence). Trimming took 0 bases from V and 8 from J, leaving 5 bases between them. CDR3 residues: CSARETHEQFF. Written as DNA, the CDR3 is TGCAGTGCTAGAGAGACTCATGAGCAGTTCTTC.

This sequence joins TRBV20-1 and TRBJ2-1, with D unresolved. Trimming pared 3 bases from V and 6 bases from J, leaving 6 bases between. The CDR3 is 11 residues long. Germline CDR1 is DFQATT and CDR2 is SNEGSKA (reference sequence). CDR3 sequence (DNA): TGCAGTGCTAGTCAGAGCAATGAGCAGTTCTTC. Translated: CSASQSNEQFF.

The V call is TRBV11-2, the J call TRBJ2-5; TRBD1 matches 8 bases. The V gene end was trimmed by 3 bases and the J gene end by 4 bases; junction bases not matched to a gene: 4. Germline V CDR1 and CDR2: SGHAT, FQNNGV. This CDR3 is built from 14 residues. CDR3 sequence (DNA): TGTGCCAGCAGCTTGTCCACAGGGGGAGAGACCCAGTACTTC. This gives the protein CASSLSTGGETQYF.

The chain combines TRBV10-3 with TRBJ2-3, with TRBD2 as a possible D gene (6 bases). The CDR3 contains 12 residues. Trimming took off 4 bases at V and 7 bases at J, with 9 bases between the two ends. Germline V gene sequence: CDR1 ENHRY, CDR2 SYGVKD. CDR3 region: CAISGDSHTQYF. Here the CDR3 DNA reads TGTGCCATCAGTGGGGACTCACATACGCAGTATTTT.

This clonotype was found once. This chain connects TRBV4-1 to TRBJ2-1; perhaps D is TRBD1 or TRBD2 (5 bases each). Germline V gene sequence: CDR1 MGHRA, CDR2 YSYEKL. V shed 0 bases and J shed 0 bases, with 15 bases lying between them. The CDR3 consists of 18 residues. The CDR3 reads CASSQEGVPGSSYNEQFF. CDR3 bases: TGCGCCAGCAGCCAAGAGGGGGTCCCGGGGAGCTCCTACAATGAGCAGTTCTTC.

This clonotype was seen only a few times. The chain employs TRBV29-1 and TRBJ1-1; TRBD1 is a possible D gene (5 bases). The CDR3 extends over 14 amino acids. V lost 8 bases, J lost 4 bases, and 20 bases lay in between. Germline V CDR1 and CDR2: SQVTM, ANQGSEA. In DNA form, the CDR3 reads TGCAGCTTCATCGGGGGGAAGAGTAGCACTGAAGCTTTCTTT. This encodes CSFIGGKSSTEAFF. Full variable domain (remainder filled in from reference TRBV29-1 and TRBJ1-1): SAVISQKPSRDICQRGTSLTIQCQVDSQVTMMFWYRQQPGQSLTLIATANQGSEATYESGFVIDKFPISRPNLTFSTLTVSNMSPEDSSIYLCSFIGGKSSTEAFFGQGTRLTVV.